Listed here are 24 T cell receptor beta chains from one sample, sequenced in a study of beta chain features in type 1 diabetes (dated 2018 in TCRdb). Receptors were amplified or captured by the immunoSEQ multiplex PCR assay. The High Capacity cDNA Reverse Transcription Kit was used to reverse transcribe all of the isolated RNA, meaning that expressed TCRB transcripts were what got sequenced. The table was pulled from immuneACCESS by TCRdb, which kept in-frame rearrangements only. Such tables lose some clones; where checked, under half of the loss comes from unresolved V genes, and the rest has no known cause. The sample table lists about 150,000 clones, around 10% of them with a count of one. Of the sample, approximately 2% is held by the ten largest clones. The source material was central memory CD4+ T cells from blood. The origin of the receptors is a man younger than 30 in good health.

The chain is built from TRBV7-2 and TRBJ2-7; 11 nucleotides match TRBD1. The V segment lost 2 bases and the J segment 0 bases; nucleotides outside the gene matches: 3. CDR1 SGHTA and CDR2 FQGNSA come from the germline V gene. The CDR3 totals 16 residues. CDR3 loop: CASSLTGQGASYEQYF. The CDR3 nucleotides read TGTGCCAGCAGCTTAACCGGACAGGGGGCCTCCTACGAGCAGTACTTC.

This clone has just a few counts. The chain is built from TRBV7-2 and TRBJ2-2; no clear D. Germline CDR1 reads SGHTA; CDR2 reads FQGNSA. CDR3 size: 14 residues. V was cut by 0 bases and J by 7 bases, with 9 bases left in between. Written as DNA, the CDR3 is TGTGCCAGCAGCTTAGCCCCTAGAGACGGGGAGCTGTTTTTT. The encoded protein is CASSLAPRDGELFF. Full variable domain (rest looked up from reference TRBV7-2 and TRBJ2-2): GAGVSQSPSNKVTEKGKDVELRCDPISGHTALYWYRQSLGQGLEFLIYFQGNSAPDKSGLPSDRFSAERTGGSVSTLTIQRTQQEDSAVYLCASSLAPRDGELFFGEGSRLTVL.

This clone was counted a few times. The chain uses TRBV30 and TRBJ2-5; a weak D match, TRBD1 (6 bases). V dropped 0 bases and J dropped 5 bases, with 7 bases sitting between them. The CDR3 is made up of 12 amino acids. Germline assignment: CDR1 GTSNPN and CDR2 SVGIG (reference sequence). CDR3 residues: CAWSVRGETQYF. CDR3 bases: TGTGCCTGGAGTGTAAGGGGGGAGACCCAGTACTTC.

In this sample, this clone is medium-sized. CDR3 sequence (DNA): TGTGCCAGCAGTTACTACCGCTCCTACAATGAGCAGTTCTTC. This sequence encodes CASSYYRSYNEQFF. This chain connects TRBV14 to TRBJ2-1; D is unclear. The CDR3 length is 14 residues. V was cut by 6 bases and J by 0 bases, with 9 bases left in between. CDR1 SGHDN and CDR2 FVKESK come from the germline V gene. Drawing the rest from reference TRBV14 and TRBJ2-1, the complete variable domain is EAGVTQFPSHSVIEKGQTVTLRCDPISGHDNLYWYRRVMGKEIKFLLHFVKESKQDESGMPNNRFLAERTGGTYSTLKVQPAELEDSGVYFCASSYYRSYNEQFFGPGTRLTVL.

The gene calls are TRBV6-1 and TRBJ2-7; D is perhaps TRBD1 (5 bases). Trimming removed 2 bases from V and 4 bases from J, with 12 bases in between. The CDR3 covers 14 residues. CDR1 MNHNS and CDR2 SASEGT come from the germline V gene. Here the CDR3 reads CASSESGKLYEQYF. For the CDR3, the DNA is TGTGCCAGCAGTGAATCAGGGAAGCTATACGAGCAGTACTTC.

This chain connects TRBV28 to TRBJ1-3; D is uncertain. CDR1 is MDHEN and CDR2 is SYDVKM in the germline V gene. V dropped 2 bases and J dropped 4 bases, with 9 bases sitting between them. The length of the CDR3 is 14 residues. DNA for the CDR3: TGTGCCAGCAGTTTAGGGAATTGGGGAAACACCATATATTTT. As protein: CASSLGNWGNTIYF.

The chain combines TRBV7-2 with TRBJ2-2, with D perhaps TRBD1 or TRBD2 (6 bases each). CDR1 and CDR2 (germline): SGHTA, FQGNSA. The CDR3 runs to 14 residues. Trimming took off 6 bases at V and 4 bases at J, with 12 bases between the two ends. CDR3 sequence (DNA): TGTGCCAGCAGACTAGGGGGGCCCACCGGGGAGCTGTTTTTT. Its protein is CASRLGGPTGELFF.

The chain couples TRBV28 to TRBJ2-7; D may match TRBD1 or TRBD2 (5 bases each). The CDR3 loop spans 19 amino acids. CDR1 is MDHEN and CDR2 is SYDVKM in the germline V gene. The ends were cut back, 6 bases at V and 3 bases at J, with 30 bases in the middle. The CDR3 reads CASSPGGMGEGQTLYEQYF. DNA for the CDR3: TGTGCCAGCAGCCCCGGTGGGATGGGCGAGGGGCAGACCCTCTACGAGCAGTACTTC.

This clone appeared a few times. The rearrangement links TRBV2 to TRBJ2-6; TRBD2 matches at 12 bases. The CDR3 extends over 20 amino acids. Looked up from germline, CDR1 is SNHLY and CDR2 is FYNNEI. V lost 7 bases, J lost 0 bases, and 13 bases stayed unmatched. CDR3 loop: CASTRSPTSGGPSGANVLTF. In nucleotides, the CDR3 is TGTGCCAGCACCAGATCCCCTACTAGCGGGGGGCCCTCTGGGGCCAACGTCCTGACTTTC.

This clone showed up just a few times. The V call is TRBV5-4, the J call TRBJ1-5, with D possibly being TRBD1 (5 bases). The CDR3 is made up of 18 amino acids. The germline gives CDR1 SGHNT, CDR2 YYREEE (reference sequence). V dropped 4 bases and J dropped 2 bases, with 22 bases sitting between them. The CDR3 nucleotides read TGTGCCAGCAGCCAGGAGGGACGTTCCGCTGGGGGCAATCAGCCCCAGCATTTT. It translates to CASSQEGRSAGGNQPQHF.

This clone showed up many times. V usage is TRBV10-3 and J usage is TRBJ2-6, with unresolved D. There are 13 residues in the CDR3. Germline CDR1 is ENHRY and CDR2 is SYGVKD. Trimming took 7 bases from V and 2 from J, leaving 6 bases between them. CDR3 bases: TGTGCCATCAATTCCCCTGGGGCCAACGTCCTGACTTTC. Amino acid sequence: CAINSPGANVLTF.

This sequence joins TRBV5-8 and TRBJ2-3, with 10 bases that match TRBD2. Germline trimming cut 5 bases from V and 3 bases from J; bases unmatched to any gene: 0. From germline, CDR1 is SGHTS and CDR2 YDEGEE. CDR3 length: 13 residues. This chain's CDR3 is CASRTSGTDTQYF. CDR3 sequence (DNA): TGTGCCAGCAGGACTAGCGGGACAGATACGCAGTATTTT.

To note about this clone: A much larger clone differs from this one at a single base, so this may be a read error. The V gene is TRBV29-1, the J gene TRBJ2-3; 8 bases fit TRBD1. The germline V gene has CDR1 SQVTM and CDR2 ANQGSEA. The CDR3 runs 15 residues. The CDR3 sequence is CSGEGRQGAGGTQYF. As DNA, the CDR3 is TGCAGCGGTGAAGGTCGGCAGGGGGCAGGAGGTACGCAGTATTTT.

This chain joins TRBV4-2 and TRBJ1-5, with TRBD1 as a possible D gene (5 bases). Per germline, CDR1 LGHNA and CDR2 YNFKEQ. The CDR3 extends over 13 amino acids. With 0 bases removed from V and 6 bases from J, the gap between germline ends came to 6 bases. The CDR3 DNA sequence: TGTGCCAGCAGCCAAGAGAGGGGTCAGCCCCAGCATTTT. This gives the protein CASSQERGQPQHF.

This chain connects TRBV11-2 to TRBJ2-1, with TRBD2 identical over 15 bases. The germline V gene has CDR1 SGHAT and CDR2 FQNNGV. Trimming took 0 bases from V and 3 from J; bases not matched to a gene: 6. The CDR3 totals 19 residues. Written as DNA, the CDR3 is TGTGCCAGCAGCTTAGATGGGACTAGCGGGAGGAGAGGCTACAATGAGCAGTTCTTC. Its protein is CASSLDGTSGRRGYNEQFF. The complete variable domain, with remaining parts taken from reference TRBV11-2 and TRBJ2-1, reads EAGVAQSPRYKIIEKRQSVAFWCNPISGHATLYWYQQILGQGPKLLIQFQNNGVVDDSQLPKDRFSAERLKGVDSTLKIQPAKLEDSAVYLCASSLDGTSGRRGYNEQFFGPGTRLTVL.

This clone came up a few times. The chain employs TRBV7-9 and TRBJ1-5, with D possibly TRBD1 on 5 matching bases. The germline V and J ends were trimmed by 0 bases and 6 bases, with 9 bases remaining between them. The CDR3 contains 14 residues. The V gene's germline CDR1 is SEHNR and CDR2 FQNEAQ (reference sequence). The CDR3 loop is CASSLAGDSQPQHF. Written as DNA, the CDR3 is TGTGCCAGCAGCTTAGCGGGGGATAGTCAGCCCCAGCATTTT.

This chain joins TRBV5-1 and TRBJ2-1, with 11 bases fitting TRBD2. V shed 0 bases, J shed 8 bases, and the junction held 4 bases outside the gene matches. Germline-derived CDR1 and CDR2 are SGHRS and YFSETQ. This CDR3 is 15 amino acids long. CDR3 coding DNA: TGCGCCAGCAGCTTGGATAGCGGGAGGGCCTATGAGCAGTTCTTC. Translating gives CASSLDSGRAYEQFF.

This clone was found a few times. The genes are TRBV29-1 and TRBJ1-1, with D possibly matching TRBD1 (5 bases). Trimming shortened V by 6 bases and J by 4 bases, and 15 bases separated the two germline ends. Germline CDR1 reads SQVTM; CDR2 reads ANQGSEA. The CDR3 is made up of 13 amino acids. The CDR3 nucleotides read TGCAGCGTCCAAAGGGTCGGGGGCACTGAAGCTTTCTTT. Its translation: CSVQRVGGTEAFF.

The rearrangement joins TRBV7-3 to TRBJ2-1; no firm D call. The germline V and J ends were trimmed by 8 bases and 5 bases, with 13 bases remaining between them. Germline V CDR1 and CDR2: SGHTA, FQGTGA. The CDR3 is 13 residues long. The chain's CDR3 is CASQEGVNNEQFF. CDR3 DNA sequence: TGTGCCAGCCAAGAAGGAGTGAACAATGAGCAGTTCTTC.

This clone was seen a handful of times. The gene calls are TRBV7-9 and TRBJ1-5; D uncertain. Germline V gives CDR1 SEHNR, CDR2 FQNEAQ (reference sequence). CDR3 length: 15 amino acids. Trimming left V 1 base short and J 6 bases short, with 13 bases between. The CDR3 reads CASSLEVGLGQPQHF. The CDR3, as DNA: TGTGCCAGCAGCTTAGAGGTGGGGTTGGGTCAGCCCCAGCATTTT.

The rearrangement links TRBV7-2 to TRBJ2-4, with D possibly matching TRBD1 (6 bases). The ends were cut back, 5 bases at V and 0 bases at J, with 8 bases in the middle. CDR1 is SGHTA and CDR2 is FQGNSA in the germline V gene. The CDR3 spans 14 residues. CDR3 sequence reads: CASSTDRAKNIQYF. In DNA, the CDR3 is TGTGCCAGCAGCACGGACAGAGCCAAAAACATTCAGTACTTC.

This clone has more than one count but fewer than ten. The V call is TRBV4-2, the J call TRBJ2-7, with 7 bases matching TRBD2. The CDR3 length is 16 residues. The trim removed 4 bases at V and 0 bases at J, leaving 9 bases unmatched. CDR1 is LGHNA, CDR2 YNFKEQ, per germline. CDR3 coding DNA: TGTGCCAGCAGCCGCGCGCGGGAGTCGGACTCCTACGAGCAGTACTTC. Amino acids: CASSRARESDSYEQYF.

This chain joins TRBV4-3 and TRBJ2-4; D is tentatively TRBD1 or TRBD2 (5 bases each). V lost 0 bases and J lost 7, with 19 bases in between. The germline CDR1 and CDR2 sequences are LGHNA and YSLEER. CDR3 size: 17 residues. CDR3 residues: CASSQELDKGRGNIQYF. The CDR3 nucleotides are TGCGCCAGCAGCCAAGAGCTGGACAAGGGTCGAGGGAACATTCAGTACTTC.

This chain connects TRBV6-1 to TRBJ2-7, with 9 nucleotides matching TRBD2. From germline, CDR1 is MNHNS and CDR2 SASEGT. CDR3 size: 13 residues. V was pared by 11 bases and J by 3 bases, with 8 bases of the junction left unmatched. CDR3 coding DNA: TGTGCCGGCTCTAGGCGGGAGGGCTACGAGCAGTACTTC. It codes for CAGSRREGYEQYF.